This T cell receptor beta chain originates from a study of tumor and adjacent non-tumor tissue in lung cancer. The wider study: Histology: around 13 adenocarcinoma, a couple of squamous cell carcinoma, 1 small cell lung cancer.

Note on this clonotype: Antigen unknown. This could be a read error, since a much larger clone is one nucleotide away.

This sample's RNA came from whole unsorted tissue. Three rounds of nested PCR, following a modified ARM-PCR protocol, produced the TCRbeta library. Each CDR3 protein is one row after TCRdb ran MiXCR on the multiplex PCR reads. The sample records about 93,000 distinct CDR3 sequences, 67% being singletons. Study-wide findings and caveats: Top 100 clones took a larger repertoire share in normal lung.

Germline CDR1 MNHNY, CDR2 SVGAGI (reference sequence). The CDR3 loop spans 14 amino acids. V dropped 8 bases and J dropped 4 bases, with 14 bases sitting between them. Sequencing was done on a sample of lung tumor tissue. The TCR originated in a man aged 55 to 69 with non-small cell lung cancer. The chain carries TRBV6-6 and TRBJ2-2; D ambiguous. CDR3 region: CASARIGFTGELFF. The CDR3 DNA sequence: TGTGCCAGCGCCCGGATCGGGTTCACCGGGGAGCTGTTTTTT.